The rows below give T cell receptor beta chains drawn from one sample of a study of T-cell memory formation after mild COVID-19. Each CDR3 protein is one row after TCRdb ran MiXCR on the 5' RACE reads. The sample lists roughly 160,000 distinct CDR3 sequences, roughly 13% occurring once. Sequencing was carried out using PBMCs or a T cell subset sorted from them (not recorded which). These receptors came from a man aged 18 to 35 who had mild COVID-19 (a few samples of this study predate the infection). Cell type and time point are not known. CDR3s include the opening cysteine and the closing phenylalanine or tryptophan. A D gene is named only where the DNA matches it firmly. Clone sizes are given selectively: once, few, many, or a class where the clone is expanded.

J	V	D	length	size	DNA	CDR3
TRBJ1-2	TRBV24-1	TRBD1	14	-	TGTGCCACCAGTGCCCCGGACAGGAACTATGGCTACACCTTC	CATSAPDRNYGYTF
TRBJ2-5	TRBV4-1	-	13	many	TGCGCCAGCAGCCAAGCCCCTAGGGAGACCCAGTACTTC	CASSQAPRETQYF
TRBJ1-2	TRBV6-6	TRBD1	13	few	TGTGCCAGCAGTTATCCGACAGGGGATGGCTACACCTTC	CASSYPTGDGYTF
TRBJ1-4	TRBV6-2/TRBV6-3	-	15	once	TGTGCCAGCAGGAAAGGAGGTGCAACTAATGAAAAACTGTTTTTT	CASRKGGATNEKLFF
TRBJ1-3	TRBV10-3	-	15	few	TGTGCCATCGCGGTCGGAGGGACGGCTGGAAACACCATATATTTT	CAIAVGGTAGNTIYF
TRBJ1-1	TRBV7-3	-	14	few	TGTGCCAGCAGCCCCGGTCGGGGGCGAACTGAAGCTTTCTTT	CASSPGRGRTEAFF
TRBJ2-5	TRBV6-1	-	13	-	TGTGCCAGCAGTGAACAGTCGGCGGAGACCCAGTACTTC	CASSEQSAETQYF
TRBJ1-1	TRBV4-3	-	16	few	TGCGCCAGCAGCCGGGCGCGGGGGATGAGCGGCACTGAAGCTTTCTTT	CASSRARGMSGTEAFF
TRBJ2-3	TRBV20-1	-	14	-	TGCAGTGCTCCCCGACCAGACGGCTCAGATACGCAGTATTTT	CSAPRPDGSDTQYF
TRBJ1-2	TRBV7-2	-	17	few	TGTGCCAGCAGCTTAGCGAACCGAGCCCTCGCGGGCTATGGCTACACCTTC	CASSLANRALAGYGYTF
TRBJ2-1	TRBV5-1	-	13	-	TGCGCCAGCAGCTGGGGCACGAACAATGAGCAGTTCTTC	CASSWGTNNEQFF
TRBJ1-3	TRBV6-5	-	12	once	TGTGCCAGCAAGAACTCTGGAAACACCATATATTTT	CASKNSGNTIYF
TRBJ1-2	TRBV20-1	TRBD1	14	few	TGCAGTGCTAGAGCCCCGGGACAGAAGTATGGCTACACCTTC	CSARAPGQKYGYTF
TRBJ2-1	TRBV7-2	-	13	few	TGTGCCAGCAGCGGGGACCCTCTGGGTGAGCAGTTCTTC	CASSGDPLGEQFF
TRBJ1-4	TRBV19	-	15	-	TGTGCCAGTAGTACCAGACAGACAACTAATGAAAAACTGTTTTTT	CASSTRQTTNEKLFF
TRBJ2-5	TRBV20-1	TRBD1	13	-	TGCAGTGTCGCGACAGGGGGAAGAGAGACCCAGTACTTC	CSVATGGRETQYF
TRBJ2-3	TRBV5-1	-	15	-	TGCGCCAGCAGCTTGGGGGGACATGGGGGAGATACGCAGTATTTT	CASSLGGHGGDTQYF
TRBJ2-5	TRBV7-9	-	14	few	TGTGCCAGCAGCATCGAGCTAGGCCTAGAGACCCAGTACTTC	CASSIELGLETQYF
TRBJ2-3	TRBV21-1	-	16	-	TGTGCCAGCAGCAAACTGGCGGGGGCTAGCACAGATACGCAGTATTTT	CASSKLAGASTDTQYF
TRBJ2-4	TRBV20-1	TRBD1	13	few	TGCAGTGGGGACAGCCTAGCCAAAAACATTCAGTACTTC	CSGDSLAKNIQYF
TRBJ2-6	TRBV2	TRBD1	16	-	TGTGCCAGTGACAGGGCCCCCCGTTCTGGGGCCAACGTCCTGACTTTC	CASDRAPRSGANVLTF
TRBJ2-5	TRBV6-5	TRBD2	14	-	TGTGCCAGCAGTTATGCAGGGAGGGTGGAGACCCAGTACTTC	CASSYAGRVETQYF
TRBJ2-3	TRBV9	-	16	few	TGTGCCAGCAGCGTAGCAGCAGGGCCCGGCACAGATACGCAGTATTTT	CASSVAAGPGTDTQYF
TRBJ2-3	TRBV5-1	TRBD2	15	many	TGCGCCAGCAGCCTCAGCGGGGCACCCGCGGATACGCAGTATTTT	CASSLSGAPADTQYF
TRBJ2-1	TRBV4-2	-	15	-	TGTGCCAGCAGCCAAGAGGTATGGGGCGAAAATGAGCAGTTCTTC	CASSQEVWGENEQFF
TRBJ2-5	TRBV28	-	13	-	TGTGCCAGTTCCGGGGGCGCCCAGGAGACCCAGTACTTC	CASSGGAQETQYF